Sequencing of this TCR beta chain was carried out in a study of molecular identifiers for immune sequencing clone quantification. Overall study context: With replicates, the RNA of around 20,000 or 100,000 naive CD8 cells was split five ways and four were sequenced. Study-wide results and limits: Whereas naive cells kept under 1% of molecules in clones above 20 RNA copies, such clones held over 97% in effectors.

In this sample, this clonotype turned up many times. The antigen is undetermined. Using its own MiXCR run on the PCR reads, TCRdb lists one record per CDR3 protein. This sample carries 250,000 to 350,000 distinct CDR3 sequences, around a fifth of them seen once, and the ten largest clones take about 0.81%. The CDR3 is 15 amino acids. V was pared by 2 bases and J by 5 bases, with 8 bases of the junction left unmatched. In germline, CDR1 is MNHEY, CDR2 SMNVEV (reference sequence). Naive CD8 T cells, phenotype CD8+CD4-CCR7+CD45RA+, were sorted. The sequencing input was naive CD8+ T cells from blood, with Jurkat cell RNA spiked in. Subset defined: FACS-sorted CD8+CD4-CCR7+CD45RA+ naive T cells. V gene TRBV27 combines with J gene TRBJ2-5; 7 positions agree with TRBD2. The clonotype was recovered from a human donor in good health. Some libraries in this study had Jurkat cell RNA spiked in. The CDR3 loop is CASSLGPGLLETQYF. The CDR3 coding sequence is TGTGCCAGCAGTTTAGGCCCGGGACTACTGGAGACCCAGTACTTC.